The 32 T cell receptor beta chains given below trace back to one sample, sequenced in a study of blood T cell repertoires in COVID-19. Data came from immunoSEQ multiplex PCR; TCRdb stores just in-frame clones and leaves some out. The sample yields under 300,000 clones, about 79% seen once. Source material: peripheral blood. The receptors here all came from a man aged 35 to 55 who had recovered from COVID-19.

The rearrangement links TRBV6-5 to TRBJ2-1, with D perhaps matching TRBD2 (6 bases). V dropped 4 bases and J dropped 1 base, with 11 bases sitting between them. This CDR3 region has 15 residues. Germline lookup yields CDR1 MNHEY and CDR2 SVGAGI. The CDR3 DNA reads TGTGCCAGCAGTTCCCAGGCGGGGTCCTACAATGAGCAGTTCTTC. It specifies CASSSQAGSYNEQFF.

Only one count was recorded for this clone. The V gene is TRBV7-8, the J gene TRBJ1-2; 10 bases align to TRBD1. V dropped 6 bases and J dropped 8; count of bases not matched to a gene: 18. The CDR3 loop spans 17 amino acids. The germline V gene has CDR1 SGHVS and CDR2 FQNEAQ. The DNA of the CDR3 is TGTGCCAGCAGGAAGACCGTGTGGGACAGGGGTTTGGAAGGCTACACCTTC. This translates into CASRKTVWDRGLEGYTF.

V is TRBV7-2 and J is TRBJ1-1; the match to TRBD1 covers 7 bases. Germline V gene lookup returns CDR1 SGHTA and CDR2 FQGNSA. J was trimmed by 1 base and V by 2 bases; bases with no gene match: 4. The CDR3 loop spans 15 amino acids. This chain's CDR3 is CASSLKPGGNTEAFF. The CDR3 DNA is TGTGCCAGCAGCTTAAAACCAGGGGGGAACACTGAAGCTTTCTTT.

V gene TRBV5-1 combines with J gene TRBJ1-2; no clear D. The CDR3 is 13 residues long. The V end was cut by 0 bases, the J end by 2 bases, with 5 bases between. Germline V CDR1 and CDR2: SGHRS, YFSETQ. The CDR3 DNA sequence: TGCGCCAGCAGCTTGGCAGTAAACTATGGCTACACCTTC. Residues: CASSLAVNYGYTF.

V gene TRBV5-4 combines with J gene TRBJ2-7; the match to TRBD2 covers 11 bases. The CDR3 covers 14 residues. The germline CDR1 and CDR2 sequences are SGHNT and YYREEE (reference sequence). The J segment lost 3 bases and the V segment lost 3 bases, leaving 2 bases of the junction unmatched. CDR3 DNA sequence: TGTGCCAGCAGCTATAGCGGGGGGGACTACGAGCAGTACTTC. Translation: CASSYSGGDYEQYF.

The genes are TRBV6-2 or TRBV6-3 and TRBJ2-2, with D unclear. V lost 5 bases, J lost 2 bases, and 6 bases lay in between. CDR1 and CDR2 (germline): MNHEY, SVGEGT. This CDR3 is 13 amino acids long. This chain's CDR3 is CASSRDNTGELFF. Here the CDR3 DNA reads TGTGCCAGCAGTCGCGATAACACCGGGGAGCTGTTTTTT.

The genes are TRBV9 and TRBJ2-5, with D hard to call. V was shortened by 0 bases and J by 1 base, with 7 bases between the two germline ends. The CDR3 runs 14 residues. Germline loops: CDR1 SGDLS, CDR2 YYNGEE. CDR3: CASSVARGQETQYF. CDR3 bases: TGTGCCAGCAGCGTAGCCCGCGGCCAAGAGACCCAGTACTTC.

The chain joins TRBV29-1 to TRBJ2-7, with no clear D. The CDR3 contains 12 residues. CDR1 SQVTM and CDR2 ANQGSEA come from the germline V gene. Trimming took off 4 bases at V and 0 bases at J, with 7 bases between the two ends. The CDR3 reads CSVGGSSYEQYF. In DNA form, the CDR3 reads TGCAGCGTTGGAGGAAGCTCCTACGAGCAGTACTTC.

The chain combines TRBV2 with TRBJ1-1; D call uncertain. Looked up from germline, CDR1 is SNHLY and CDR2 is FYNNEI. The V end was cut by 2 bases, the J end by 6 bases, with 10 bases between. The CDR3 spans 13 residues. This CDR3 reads CASSEFGGPEAFF. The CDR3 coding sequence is TGTGCCAGCAGTGAATTTGGAGGCCCTGAAGCTTTCTTT.

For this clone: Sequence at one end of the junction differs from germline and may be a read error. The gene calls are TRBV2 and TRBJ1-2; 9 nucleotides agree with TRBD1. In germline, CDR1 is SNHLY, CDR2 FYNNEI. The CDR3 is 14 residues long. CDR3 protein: CASTEDRGVYGYTF. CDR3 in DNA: TGTGCCAGCACTGAAGACAGGGGGGTCTATGGCTACACCTTC. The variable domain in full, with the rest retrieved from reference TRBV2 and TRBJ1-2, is EPEVTQTPSHQVTQMGQEVILRCVPISNHLYFYWYRQILGQKVEFLVSFYNNEISEKSEIFDDQFSVERPDGSNFTLKIRSTKLEDSAMYFCASTEDRGVYGYTFGSGTRLTVV.

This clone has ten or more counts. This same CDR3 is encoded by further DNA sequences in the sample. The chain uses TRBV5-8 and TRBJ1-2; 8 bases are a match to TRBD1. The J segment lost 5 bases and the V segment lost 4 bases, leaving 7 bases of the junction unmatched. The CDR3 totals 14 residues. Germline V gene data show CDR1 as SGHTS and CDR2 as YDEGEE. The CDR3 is CASSRGQEGYGYTF. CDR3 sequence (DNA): TGTGCCAGCAGCAGGGGACAGGAAGGGTATGGCTACACCTTC.

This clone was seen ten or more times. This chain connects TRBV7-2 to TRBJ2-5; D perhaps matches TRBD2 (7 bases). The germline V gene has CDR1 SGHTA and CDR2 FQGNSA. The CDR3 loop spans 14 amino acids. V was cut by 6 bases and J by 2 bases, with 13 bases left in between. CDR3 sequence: CASRQGGAQETQYF. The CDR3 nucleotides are TGTGCCAGCAGACAGGGAGGGGCGCAAGAGACCCAGTACTTC.

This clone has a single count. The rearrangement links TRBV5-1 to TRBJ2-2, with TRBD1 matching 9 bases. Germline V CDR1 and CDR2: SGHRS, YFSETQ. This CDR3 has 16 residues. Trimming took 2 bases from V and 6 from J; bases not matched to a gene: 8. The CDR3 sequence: CASSFLGTGISGELFF. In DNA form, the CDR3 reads TGCGCCAGCAGCTTCCTCGGGACAGGGATTTCCGGGGAGCTGTTTTTT.

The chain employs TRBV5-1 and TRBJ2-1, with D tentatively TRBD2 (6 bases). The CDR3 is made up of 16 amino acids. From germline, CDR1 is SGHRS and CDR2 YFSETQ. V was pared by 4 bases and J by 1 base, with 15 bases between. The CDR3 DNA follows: TGCGCCAGCAGCCCCGACCGGGGGACGTCCTACAATGAGCAGTTCTTC. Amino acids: CASSPDRGTSYNEQFF.

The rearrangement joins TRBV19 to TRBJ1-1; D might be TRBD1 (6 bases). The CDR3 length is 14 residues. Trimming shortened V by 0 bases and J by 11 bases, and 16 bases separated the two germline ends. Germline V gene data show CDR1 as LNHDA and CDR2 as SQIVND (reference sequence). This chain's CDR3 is CASSIDRDTIKAFF. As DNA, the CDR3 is TGTGCCAGTAGTATAGATCGGGACACCATCAAGGCTTTCTTT.

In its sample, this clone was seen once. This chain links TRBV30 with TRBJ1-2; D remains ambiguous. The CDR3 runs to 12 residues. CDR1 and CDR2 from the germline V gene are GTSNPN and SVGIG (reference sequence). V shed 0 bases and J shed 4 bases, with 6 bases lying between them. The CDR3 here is CAWSVRSYGYTF. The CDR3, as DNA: TGTGCCTGGAGTGTACGGTCCTATGGCTACACCTTC.

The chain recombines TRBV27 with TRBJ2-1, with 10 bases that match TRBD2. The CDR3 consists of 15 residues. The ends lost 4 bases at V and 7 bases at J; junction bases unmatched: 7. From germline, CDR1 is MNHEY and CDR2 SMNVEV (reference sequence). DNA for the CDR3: TGTGCCAGCAGTTCGGGACTAGCGTGGGCAAATGAGCAGTTCTTC. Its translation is CASSSGLAWANEQFF.

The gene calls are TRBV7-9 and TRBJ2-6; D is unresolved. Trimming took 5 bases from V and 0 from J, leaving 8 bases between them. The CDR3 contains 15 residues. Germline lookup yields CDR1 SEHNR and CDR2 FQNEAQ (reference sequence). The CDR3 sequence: CASSRIYSGANVLTF. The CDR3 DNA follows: TGTGCCAGCAGCCGTATATACTCTGGGGCCAACGTCCTGACTTTC.

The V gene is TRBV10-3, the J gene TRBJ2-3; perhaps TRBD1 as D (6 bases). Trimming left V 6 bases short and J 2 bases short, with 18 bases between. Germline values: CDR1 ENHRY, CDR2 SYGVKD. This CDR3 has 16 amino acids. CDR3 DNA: TGTGCCATCAGAGACCCTCGGGACACCAACACAGATACGCAGTATTTT. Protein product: CAIRDPRDTNTDTQYF.

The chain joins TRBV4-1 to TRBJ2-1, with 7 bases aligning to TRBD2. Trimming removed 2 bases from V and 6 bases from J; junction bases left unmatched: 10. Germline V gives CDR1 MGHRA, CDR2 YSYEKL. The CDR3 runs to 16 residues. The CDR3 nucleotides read TGCGCCAGCAGCCAATACGGGGGGTTCGTCGTCAATGAGCAGTTCTTC. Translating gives CASSQYGGFVVNEQFF.

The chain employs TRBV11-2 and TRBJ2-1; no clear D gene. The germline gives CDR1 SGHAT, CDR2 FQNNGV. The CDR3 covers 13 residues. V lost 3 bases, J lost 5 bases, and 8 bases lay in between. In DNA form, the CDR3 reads TGTGCCAGCAGCTTCTCTAGTAACAATGAGCAGTTCTTC. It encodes CASSFSSNNEQFF.

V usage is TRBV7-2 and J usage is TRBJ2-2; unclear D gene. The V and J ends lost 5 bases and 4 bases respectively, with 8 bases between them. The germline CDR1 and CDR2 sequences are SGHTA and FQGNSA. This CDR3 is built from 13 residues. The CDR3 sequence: CASSRRSTGELFF. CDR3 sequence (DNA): TGTGCCAGCAGCCGTCGGTCCACCGGGGAGCTGTTTTTT.

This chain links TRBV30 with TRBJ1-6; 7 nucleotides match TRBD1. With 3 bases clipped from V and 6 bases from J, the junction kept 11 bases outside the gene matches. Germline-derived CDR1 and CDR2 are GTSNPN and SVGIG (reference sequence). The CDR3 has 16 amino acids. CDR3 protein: CAWSKDRVRGNSPLHF. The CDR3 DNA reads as TGTGCCTGGAGCAAAGACAGGGTCCGGGGTAATTCACCCCTCCACTTT.

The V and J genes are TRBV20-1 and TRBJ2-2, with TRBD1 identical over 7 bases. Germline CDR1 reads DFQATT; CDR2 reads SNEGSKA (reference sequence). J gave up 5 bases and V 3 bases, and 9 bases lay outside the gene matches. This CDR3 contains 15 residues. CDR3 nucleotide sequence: TGCAGTGCTAGTCGTCGACAGGGCGGAACCGGGGAGCTGTTTTTT. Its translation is CSASRRQGGTGELFF.

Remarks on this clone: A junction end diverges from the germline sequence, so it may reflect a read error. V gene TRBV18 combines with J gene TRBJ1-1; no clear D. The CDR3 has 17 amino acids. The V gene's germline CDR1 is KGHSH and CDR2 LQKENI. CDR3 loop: CASSSYSLLDLNSEAFF. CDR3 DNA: TGTGCCAGCTCATCCTATTCCCTACTAGACCTGAACTCTGAAGCTTTCTTT.

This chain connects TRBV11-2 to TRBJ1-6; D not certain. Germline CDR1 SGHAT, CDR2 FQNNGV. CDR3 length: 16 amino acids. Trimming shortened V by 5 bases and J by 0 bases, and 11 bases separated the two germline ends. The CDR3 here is CASSSVSGSYNSPLHF. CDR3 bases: TGTGCCAGCAGCAGCGTCTCGGGCTCCTATAATTCACCCCTCCACTTT.

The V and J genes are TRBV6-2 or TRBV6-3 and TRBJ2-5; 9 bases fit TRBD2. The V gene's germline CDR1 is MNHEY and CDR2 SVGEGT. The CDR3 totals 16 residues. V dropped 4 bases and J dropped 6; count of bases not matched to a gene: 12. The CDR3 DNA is TGTGCCAGCAGTTCGCGCGGGAGGGCCGCGGTGAAGACCCAGTACTTC. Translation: CASSSRGRAAVKTQYF.

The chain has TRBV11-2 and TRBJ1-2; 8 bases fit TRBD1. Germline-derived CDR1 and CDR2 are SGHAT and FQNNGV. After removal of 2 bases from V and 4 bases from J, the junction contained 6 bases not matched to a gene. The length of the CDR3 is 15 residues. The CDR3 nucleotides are TGTGCCAGCAGCTTACAGGGGGCGATCGGCTATGGCTACACCTTC. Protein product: CASSLQGAIGYGYTF.

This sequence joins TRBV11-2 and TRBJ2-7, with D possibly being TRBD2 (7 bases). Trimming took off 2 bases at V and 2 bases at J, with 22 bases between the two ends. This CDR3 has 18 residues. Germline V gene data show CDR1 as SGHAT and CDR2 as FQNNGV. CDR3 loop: CASSLFRGAANEAYEQYF. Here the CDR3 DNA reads TGTGCCAGCAGCTTATTTCGGGGGGCCGCGAATGAAGCCTACGAGCAGTACTTC.

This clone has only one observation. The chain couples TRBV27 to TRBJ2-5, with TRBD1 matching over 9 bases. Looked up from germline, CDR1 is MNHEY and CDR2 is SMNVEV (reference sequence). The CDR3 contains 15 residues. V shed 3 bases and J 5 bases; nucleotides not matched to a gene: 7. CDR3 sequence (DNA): TGTGCCAGCAGTTTGATGGGACAGGGTTTTGAGACCCAGTACTTC. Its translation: CASSLMGQGFETQYF.

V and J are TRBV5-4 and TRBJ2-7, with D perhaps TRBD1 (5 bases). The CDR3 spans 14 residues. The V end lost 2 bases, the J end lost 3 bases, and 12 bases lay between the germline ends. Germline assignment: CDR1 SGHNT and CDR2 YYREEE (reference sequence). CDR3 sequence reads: CASSFLSGNYEQYF. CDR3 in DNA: TGTGCCAGCAGCTTCCTCTCAGGGAACTACGAGCAGTACTTC.

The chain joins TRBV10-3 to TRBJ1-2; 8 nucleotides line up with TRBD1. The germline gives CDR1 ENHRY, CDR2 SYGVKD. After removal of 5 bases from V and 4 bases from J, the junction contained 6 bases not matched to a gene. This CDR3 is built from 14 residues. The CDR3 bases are TGTGCCATCAGTCTTGGACAGGGAGCCTATGGCTACACCTTC. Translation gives CAISLGQGAYGYTF.